The T cell receptor (beta chain) under discussion was sequenced for a study of blood T cell repertoires in COVID-19. Study-level information: Sites in the United States, Italy and Spain provided acute and convalescent COVID-19 samples.

This CDR3 has 16 residues. Germline CDR1 SEHNR, CDR2 FQNEAQ (reference sequence). V dropped 4 bases and J dropped 4 bases, with 18 bases sitting between them. Original analysis: Counts of nucleated cells, estimated from reference gene primer amplification, were obtained. Assay used: immunoSEQ multiplex PCR; TCRdb lists only in-frame clones, some missing. That table gives V, J and clone size, and the DNA gave D and trimming. The data contain 50,000 or so clones, about 83% of them singletons. The rearrangement joins TRBV7-9 to TRBJ2-3; tentative D call: TRBD2 (6 bases). The TCR originated in a man between 40 and 49 years old with active COVID-19. The sequenced material came from peripheral blood. The chain's CDR3 is CASSSPGVGSADTQYF. The CDR3 DNA reads as TGTGCCAGCAGCTCCCCGGGAGTCGGGAGCGCAGATACGCAGTATTTT.